These 17 T cell receptor beta chains share one sample of origin, sequenced in a study of T cell changes during pregnancy in multiple sclerosis. Here immunoSEQ multiplex PCR was the method, and the copy in TCRdb shows in-frame clones only, minus some. The data contain more than 65,000 clones, roughly 93% of them singletons. Source: peripheral blood, taken in the first trimester of pregnancy. Every receptor here comes from a female donor with multiple sclerosis, enrolled in a pregnancy study.

The chain combines TRBV6-6 with TRBJ2-6; D ambiguous. Deletions cut 0 bases from V and 3 bases from J, with 3 bases between. Germline CDR1 and CDR2: MNHNY and SVGAGI (reference sequence). The CDR3 is made up of 14 amino acids. The CDR3: CASSYSIGANVLTF. In DNA, the CDR3 is TGTGCCAGCAGTTACTCTATTGGGGCCAACGTCCTGACTTTC.

This sequence joins TRBV6-1 and TRBJ2-1; 12 nucleotides line up with TRBD2. V trimming: 4 bases; J trimming: 7 bases; junction bases outside the gene matches: 14. This CDR3 region has 18 residues. CDR1 and CDR2 from the germline V gene are MNHNS and SASEGT. This CDR3 reads CASSVDLWSSGGGNEQFF. The CDR3, as DNA: TGTGCCAGCAGTGTAGATCTATGGTCTAGCGGGGGGGGGAATGAGCAGTTCTTC.

V and J are TRBV5-1 and TRBJ1-1; D is ambiguous. Per germline, CDR1 SGHRS and CDR2 YFSETQ. CDR3 length: 16 amino acids. The ends were cut back, 0 bases at V and 0 bases at J, with 12 bases in the middle. The CDR3 loop is CASSLVGGNLNTEAFF. CDR3 DNA sequence: TGCGCCAGCAGCTTGGTTGGCGGAAACTTGAACACTGAAGCTTTCTTT.

The chain has TRBV27 and TRBJ1-6; D remains ambiguous. The CDR3 loop spans 15 amino acids. The ends were cut back, 5 bases at V and 0 bases at J, with 8 bases in the middle. Germline-derived CDR1 and CDR2 are MNHEY and SMNVEV (reference sequence). CDR3 sequence reads: CASSGSSSYNSPLHF. Written as DNA, the CDR3 is TGTGCCAGCAGTGGTAGTAGCTCCTATAATTCACCCCTCCACTTT.

V gene TRBV4-3 combines with J gene TRBJ2-7, with a tentative D call TRBD1 (6 bases). CDR1 is LGHNA and CDR2 is YSLEER in the germline V gene. Trimming left V 3 bases short and J 2 bases short, with 8 bases between. CDR3 length: 13 amino acids. CDR3 region: CASSQGATYEQYF. DNA for the CDR3: TGCGCCAGCAGCCAGGGGGCAACCTACGAGCAGTACTTC.

The rearrangement links TRBV6-5 to TRBJ2-7; 9 nucleotides align to TRBD1. The junction had 6 bases not matched to a gene; V was cut back by 1 base and J by 5 bases. CDR1 is MNHEY, CDR2 SVGAGI, per germline. This CDR3 spans 15 amino acids. The CDR3 nucleotides read TGTGCCAGCAGTTACTTACAGGGGGCGATCCACGAGCAGTACTTC. This translates into CASSYLQGAIHEQYF.

The genes are TRBV6-6 and TRBJ1-1; 9 bases are shared with TRBD1. The V gene's germline CDR1 is MNHNY and CDR2 SVGAGI (reference sequence). The CDR3 runs to 15 residues. V shed 0 bases and J 5 bases; nucleotides not matched to a gene: 4. The CDR3 DNA reads TGTGCCAGCAGTTACTCGTCGGGGACAGGGACTGAAGCTTTCTTT. Translating it yields CASSYSSGTGTEAFF.

The chain links TRBV5-1 to TRBJ1-1, with TRBD1 identical over 9 bases. The J segment lost 4 bases and the V segment lost 0 bases, leaving 4 bases of the junction unmatched. From germline, CDR1 is SGHRS and CDR2 YFSETQ. The length of the CDR3 is 15 residues. DNA of the CDR3: TGCGCCAGCAGCTTGGGCGTGGGACAGGGCACTGAAGCTTTCTTT. The encoded protein is CASSLGVGQGTEAFF.

The chain joins TRBV28 to TRBJ2-7; D may be TRBD1 (6 bases). The V end was cut by 6 bases, the J end by 4 bases, with 13 bases between. The CDR3 is 13 amino acids. Germline V gene data show CDR1 as MDHEN and CDR2 as SYDVKM. CDR3 DNA sequence: TGTGCCAGCAGCGTGACAGGTTCTTACGAGCAGTACTTC. Residues: CASSVTGSYEQYF.

The chain is built from TRBV6-1 and TRBJ2-3; 9 bases match TRBD1. The V segment lost 5 bases and the J segment 0 bases; nucleotides outside the gene matches: 3. The CDR3 length is 15 residues. Germline assignment: CDR1 MNHNS and CDR2 SASEGT. CDR3 bases: TGTGCCAGCAGTTGGACAGGGGCTAGCACAGATACGCAGTATTTT. Encoded protein: CASSWTGASTDTQYF.

The rearrangement links TRBV7-9 to TRBJ1-2; the D gene is possibly TRBD1 (6 bases). V lost 4 bases and J 8 bases, leaving 17 bases between the germline ends. Germline CDR1 reads SEHNR; CDR2 reads FQNEAQ (reference sequence). CDR3 size: 14 residues. The CDR3 loop is CASSSSGGALGYTF. The CDR3 DNA follows: TGTGCCAGCAGCTCCTCGGGGGGGGCGCTGGGCTACACCTTC.

The J gene is TRBJ2-1, the V gene TRBV6-5; 7 bases map to TRBD1. Trimming took 2 bases from V and 7 from J; bases not matched to a gene: 8. Germline V gene lookup returns CDR1 MNHEY and CDR2 SVGAGI. CDR3 length equals 15 residues. The DNA for the CDR3 is TGTGCCAGCAGTTACCGGGCAGGGGGTAAAAATGAGCAGTTCTTC. It translates to CASSYRAGGKNEQFF.

The chain has TRBV5-1 and TRBJ2-1, with 7 bases that match TRBD2. Germline CDR1 SGHRS, CDR2 YFSETQ. The CDR3 loop spans 14 amino acids. Trimming cost V 0 bases and J 7 bases; bases outside gene matches: 4. The CDR3 reads CASSLASGGNEQFF. For the CDR3, the DNA is TGCGCCAGCAGCTTGGCATCCGGGGGGAATGAGCAGTTCTTC.

V usage is TRBV6-5 and J usage is TRBJ1-1, with D perhaps TRBD1 (6 bases). Trimming cost V 2 bases and J 7 bases, with 11 bases left between them. CDR1 and CDR2 from the germline V gene are MNHEY and SVGAGI. The CDR3 totals 13 residues. CDR3 sequence reads: CASSYTRGSEAFF. The CDR3 bases are TGTGCCAGCAGTTACACTAGGGGGAGTGAAGCTTTCTTT.

This chain joins TRBV9 and TRBJ2-2; TRBD1 is a possible D gene (5 bases). V was cut by 3 bases and J by 7 bases, with 13 bases left in between. The germline V gene encodes CDR1 SGDLS and CDR2 YYNGEE. CDR3 size: 14 residues. The CDR3 sequence: CASSGPATVGELFF. In DNA, the CDR3 is TGTGCCAGCAGCGGCCCCGCGACAGTCGGGGAGCTGTTTTTT. The full variable domain, its missing parts supplied by reference TRBV9 and TRBJ2-2, is DSGVTQTPKHLITATGQRVTLRCSPRSGDLSVYWYQQSLDQGLQFLIQYYNGEERAKGNILERFSAQQFPDLHSELNLSSLELGDSALYFCASSGPATVGELFFGEGSRLTVL.

The CDR3 loop reads CASSPVGPAGADTQYF. The CDR3 DNA is TGCGCCAGCAGCCCCGTCGGGCCAGCGGGAGCAGATACGCAGTATTTT. The gene calls are TRBV5-1 and TRBJ2-3; 8 bases fit TRBD2. Trimming cost V 4 bases and J 4 bases; bases outside gene matches: 11. Germline assignment: CDR1 SGHRS and CDR2 YFSETQ. The CDR3 spans 16 residues.

The rearrangement joins TRBV4-2 to TRBJ1-5; D gene uncertain. CDR3 length: 14 amino acids. Per germline, CDR1 LGHNA and CDR2 YNFKEQ. V was shortened by 2 bases and J by 2 bases, with 7 bases between the two germline ends. In DNA, the CDR3 is TGTGCCAGCAGCCAAACGTCAGGCAATCAGCCCCAGCATTTT. Protein sequence: CASSQTSGNQPQHF.